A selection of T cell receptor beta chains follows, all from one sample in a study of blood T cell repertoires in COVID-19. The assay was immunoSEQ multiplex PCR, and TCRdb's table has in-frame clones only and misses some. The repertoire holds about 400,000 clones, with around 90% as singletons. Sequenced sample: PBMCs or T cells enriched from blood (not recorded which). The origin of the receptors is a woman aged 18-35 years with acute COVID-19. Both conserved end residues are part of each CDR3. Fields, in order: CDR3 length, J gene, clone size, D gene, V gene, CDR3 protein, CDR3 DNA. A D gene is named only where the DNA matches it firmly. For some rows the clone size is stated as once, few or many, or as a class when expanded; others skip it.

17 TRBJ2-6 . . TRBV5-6 CASSLGATLSGANVLTF TGTGCCAGCAGCTTGGGGGCCACCCTATCTGGGGCCAACGTCCTGACTTTC
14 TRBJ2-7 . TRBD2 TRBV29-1 CSVDSGGLSYEQYF TGCAGCGTTGATAGCGGGGGGCTCTCCTACGAGCAGTACTTC
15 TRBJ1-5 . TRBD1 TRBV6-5 CASSLGQGSVQPQHF TGTGCCAGCAGCCTCGGACAGGGCTCGGTTCAGCCCCAGCATTTT
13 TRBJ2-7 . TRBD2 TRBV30 CAWTSGRTYEQYF TGTGCCTGGACTAGCGGGAGAACCTACGAGCAGTACTTC
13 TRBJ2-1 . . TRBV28 CASKRGGGNEQFF TGTGCCAGCAAAAGGGGAGGGGGCAATGAGCAGTTCTTC
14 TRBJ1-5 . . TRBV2 CASSGEKGNQPQHF TGTGCCAGCAGCGGGGAGAAAGGAAATCAGCCCCAGCATTTT
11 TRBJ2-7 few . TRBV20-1 CSAPLAYEQYF TGCAGTGCGCCGTTAGCCTACGAGCAGTACTTC
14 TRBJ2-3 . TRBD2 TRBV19 CASSIAGLADTQYF TGTGCCAGTAGTATAGCGGGACTAGCAGATACGCAGTATTTT
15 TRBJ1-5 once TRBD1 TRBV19 CASNPTDRSNQPQHF TGTGCCTCCAACCCCACGGACAGGTCCAATCAGCCCCAGCATTTT
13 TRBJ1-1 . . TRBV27 CASSFVSGTEAFF TGTGCCAGCAGTTTTGTCTCCGGGACTGAAGCTTTCTTT